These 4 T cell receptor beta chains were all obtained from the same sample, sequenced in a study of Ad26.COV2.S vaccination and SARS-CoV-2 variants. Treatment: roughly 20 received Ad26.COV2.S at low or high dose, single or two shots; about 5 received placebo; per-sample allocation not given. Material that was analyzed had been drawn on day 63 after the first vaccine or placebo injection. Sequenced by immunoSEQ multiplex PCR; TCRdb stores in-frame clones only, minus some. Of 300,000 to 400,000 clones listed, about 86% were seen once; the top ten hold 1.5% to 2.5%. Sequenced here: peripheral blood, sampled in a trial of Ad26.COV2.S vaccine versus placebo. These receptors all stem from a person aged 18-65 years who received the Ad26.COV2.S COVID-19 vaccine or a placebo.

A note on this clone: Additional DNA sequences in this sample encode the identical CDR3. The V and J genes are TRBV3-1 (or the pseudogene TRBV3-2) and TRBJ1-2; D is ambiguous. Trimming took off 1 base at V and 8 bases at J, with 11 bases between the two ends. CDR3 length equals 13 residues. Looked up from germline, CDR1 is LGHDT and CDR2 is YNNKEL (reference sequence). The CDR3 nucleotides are TGTGCCAGCAGCCAAGGACGAGGGAGCGGCTACACCTTC. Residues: CASSQGRGSGYTF.

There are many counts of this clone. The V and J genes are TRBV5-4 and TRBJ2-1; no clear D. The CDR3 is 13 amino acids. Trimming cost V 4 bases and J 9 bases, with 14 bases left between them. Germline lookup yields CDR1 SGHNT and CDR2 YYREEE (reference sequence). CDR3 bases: TGTGCCAGCAGCCGGCCTGAGTCAGGTGAGCAGTTCTTC. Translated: CASSRPESGEQFF.

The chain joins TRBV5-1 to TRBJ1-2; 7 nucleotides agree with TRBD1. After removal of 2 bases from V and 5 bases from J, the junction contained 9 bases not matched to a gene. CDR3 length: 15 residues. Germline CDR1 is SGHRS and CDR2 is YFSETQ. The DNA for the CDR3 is TGCGCCAGCAGCTTTAACAGGGGTGACGGTTATGGCTACACCTTC. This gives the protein CASSFNRGDGYGYTF.

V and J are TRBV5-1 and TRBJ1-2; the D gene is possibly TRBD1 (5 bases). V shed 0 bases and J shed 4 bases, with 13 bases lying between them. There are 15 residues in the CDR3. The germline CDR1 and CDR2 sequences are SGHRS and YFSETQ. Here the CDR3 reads CASSLGDGNLYGYTF. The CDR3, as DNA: TGCGCCAGCAGCTTGGGGGACGGGAACCTCTATGGCTACACCTTC.